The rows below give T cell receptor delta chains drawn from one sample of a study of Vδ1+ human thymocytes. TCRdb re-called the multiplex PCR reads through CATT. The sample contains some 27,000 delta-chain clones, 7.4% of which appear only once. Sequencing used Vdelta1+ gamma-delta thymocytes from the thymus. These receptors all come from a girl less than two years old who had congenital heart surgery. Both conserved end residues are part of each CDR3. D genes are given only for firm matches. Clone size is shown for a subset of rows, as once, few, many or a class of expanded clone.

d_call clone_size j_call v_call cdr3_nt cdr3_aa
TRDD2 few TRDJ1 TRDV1 TGTGCTCTTGGGGAACCTTCACCCCTCTTATTTCCTACGGGGGCCAAGGCCACCGATAAACTCATCTTT CALGEPSPLLFPTGAKATDKLIF
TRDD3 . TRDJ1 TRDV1 TGTGCTCTTGGGGAATACCTCGCCCTGGGGGAACCCTACACCGATAAACTCATCTTT CALGEYLALGEPYTDKLIF
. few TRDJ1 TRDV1 TGTGCTCTTGGGGAAAACTACGTACTGGGAAATATGGGGGATAAACTCATCTTT CALGENYVLGNMGDKLIF
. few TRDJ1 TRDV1 TGTGCTCTTGGGGTACCCCATCAGGGGGTCTCGTACACCGATAAACTCATCTTT CALGVPHQGVSYTDKLIF
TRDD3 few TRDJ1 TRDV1 TGTGCTCTTGGGGAATTCCCACCGAGTACTGGGGCAGGGGTGGGGTACACCGATAAACTCATCTTT CALGEFPPSTGAGVGYTDKLIF
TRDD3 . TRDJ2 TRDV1 TGTGCTCTTGGGGAACTCCTCTTGACTATTGGAGGGTTACTGGGGGTCGAAAACCCTTTGACAGCACAACTCTTCTTT CALGELLLTIGGLLGVENPLTAQLFF
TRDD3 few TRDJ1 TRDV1 TGTGCTCTTGGGGAACAGTCCACGATCAACACACTGGGGATCCCCCGGTACACCGATAAACTCATCTTT CALGEQSTINTLGIPRYTDKLIF
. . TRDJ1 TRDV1 TGTGCTCTTGGGGACCTACTCCACACCGATAAACTCATCTTT CALGDLLHTDKLIF
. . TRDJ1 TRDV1 TGTGCTCTTGGGGAAAAAACAGGGTGGGCCCCCCAACCTTACGATAAACTCATCTTT CALGEKTGWAPQPYDKLIF
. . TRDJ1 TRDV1 TGTGCTCTTGGGGGATCTAGGAGCCGGCATTCGGACCCCGCCTTGAAGTACACCGATAAACTCATCTTT CALGGSRSRHSDPALKYTDKLIF
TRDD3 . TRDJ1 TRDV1 TGTGCTCTTGGGGAACAGTCGTTTTCCTTCTCCAGTACAGTATACTGGGGGATCAGGAAACTCATCTTT CALGEQSFSFSSTVYWGIRKLIF
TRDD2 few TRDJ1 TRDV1 TGTGCTCTTGGGGAACGTGGGACCTTCCTACCATCCTGGGGGCCGCCCGGTGATAAACTCATCTTT CALGERGTFLPSWGPPGDKLIF
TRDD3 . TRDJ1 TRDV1 TGTGCTCTTGGGGAACATCCTACTCCTGGTTCCGACTGGGGGACTCCGGGGGGCACCGATAAACTCATCTTT CALGEHPTPGSDWGTPGGTDKLIF
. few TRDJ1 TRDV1 TGTGCTCTTGGGAGTTCCTACGGCACTGGGTTGGTAGGGGAAACTTACACCGATAAACTCATCTTT CALGSSYGTGLVGETYTDKLIF
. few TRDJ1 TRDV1 TGTGCTCTTGGGCCGTACTCCTACTTCGGGGACTCAACCCTCCCGGCGGATAAACTCATCTTT CALGPYSYFGDSTLPADKLIF
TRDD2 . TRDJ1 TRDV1 TGTGCTCTTGGGGAGGCCAGTCTTCCTACTGATGGGGACGTCGATAAACTCATCTTT CALGEASLPTDGDVDKLIF
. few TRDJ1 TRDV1 TGTGCTCTTGGGGTCCCGGACTTCCTGCCAACCTGGGCGTACACCGATAAACTCATCTTT CALGVPDFLPTWAYTDKLIF
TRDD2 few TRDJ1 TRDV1 TGTGCTCTTGGGGAACCACTTCCTAACTCTACCACCGATAAACTCATCTTT CALGEPLPNSTTDKLIF
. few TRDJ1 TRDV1 TGTGCTCTTGGGGAAGTCGTACTGGCTGCAGGTAAACTCATCTTT CALGEVVLAAGKLIF
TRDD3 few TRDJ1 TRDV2 TGTGCCTGTGTGTTCCCGTACTGGGGAATTACAGAGATGGGCTATAAACTCATCTTT CACVFPYWGITEMGYKLIF
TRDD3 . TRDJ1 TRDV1 TGTGCTCTTGGGGAGGCGCCACTTCCTCGACGCTGGGGGATGGGGTTGTACACCGATAAACTCATCTTT CALGEAPLPRRWGMGLYTDKLIF
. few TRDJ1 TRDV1 TGTGCTCTTGGGGGCTTCCTGGGTTATGACTTCGAAGAGGTGACCGATAAACTCATCTTT CALGGFLGYDFEEVTDKLIF
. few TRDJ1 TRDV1 TGTGCTCTTGGGGAAACTCCATTCCTACTAGGGTCCGTCCAAACCTATGGGGGCCTAACTCCAACCGATAAACTCATCTTT CALGETPFLLGSVQTYGGLTPTDKLIF
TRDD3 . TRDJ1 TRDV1 TGTGCTCTTGGGGAACTAGTGCCCCCCACGGGGGGGATAAGAAGGGAGTACACCGATAAACTCATCTTT CALGELVPPTGGIRREYTDKLIF
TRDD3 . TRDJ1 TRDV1 TGTGCTCTTGGGGAACTCTTCTCGACGCGGGGGGATATTGGGTACACCGATAAACTCATCTTT CALGELFSTRGDIGYTDKLIF